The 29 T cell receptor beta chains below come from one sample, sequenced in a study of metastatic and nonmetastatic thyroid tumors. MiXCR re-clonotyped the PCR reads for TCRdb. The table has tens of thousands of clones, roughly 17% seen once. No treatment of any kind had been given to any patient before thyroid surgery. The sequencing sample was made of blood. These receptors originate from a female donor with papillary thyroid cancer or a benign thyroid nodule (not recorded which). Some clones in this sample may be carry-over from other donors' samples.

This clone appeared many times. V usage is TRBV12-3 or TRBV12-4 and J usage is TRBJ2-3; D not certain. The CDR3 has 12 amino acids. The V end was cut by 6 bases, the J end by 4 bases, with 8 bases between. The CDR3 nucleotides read TGTGCCAGCAGCCCGGCGGCAGATACGCAGTATTTT. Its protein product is CASSPAADTQYF.

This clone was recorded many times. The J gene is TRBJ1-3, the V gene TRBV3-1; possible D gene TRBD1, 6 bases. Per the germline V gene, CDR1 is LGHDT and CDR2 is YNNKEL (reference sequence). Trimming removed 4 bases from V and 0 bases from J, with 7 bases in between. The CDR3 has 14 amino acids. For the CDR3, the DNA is TGTGCCAGCAGCCCACAGGGCTCTGGAAACACCATATATTTT. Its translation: CASSPQGSGNTIYF. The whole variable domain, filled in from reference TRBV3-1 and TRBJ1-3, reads DTAVSQTPKYLVTQMGNDKSIKCEQNLGHDTMYWYKQDSKKFLKIMFSYNNKELIINETVPNRFSPKSPDKAHLNLHINSLELGDSAVYFCASSPQGSGNTIYFGEGSWLTVV.

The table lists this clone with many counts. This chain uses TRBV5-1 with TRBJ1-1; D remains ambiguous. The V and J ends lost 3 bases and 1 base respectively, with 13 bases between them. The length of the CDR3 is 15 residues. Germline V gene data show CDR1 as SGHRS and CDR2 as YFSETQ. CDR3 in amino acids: CASSWGSVANTEAFF. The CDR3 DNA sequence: TGCGCCAGCAGCTGGGGATCAGTAGCGAACACTGAAGCTTTCTTT. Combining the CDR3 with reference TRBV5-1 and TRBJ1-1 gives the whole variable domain KAGVTQTPRYLIKTRGQQVTLSCSPISGHRSVSWYQQTPGQGLQFLFEYFSETQRNKGNFPGRFSGRQFSNSRSEMNVSTLELGDSALYLCASSWGSVANTEAFFGQGTRLTVV.

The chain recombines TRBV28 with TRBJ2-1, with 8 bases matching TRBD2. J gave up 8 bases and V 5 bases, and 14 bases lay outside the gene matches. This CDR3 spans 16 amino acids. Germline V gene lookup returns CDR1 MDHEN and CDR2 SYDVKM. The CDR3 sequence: CASSIKSGSCYHEQFF. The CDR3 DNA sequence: TGTGCCAGCAGTATCAAAAGCGGGAGTTGTTACCATGAGCAGTTCTTC. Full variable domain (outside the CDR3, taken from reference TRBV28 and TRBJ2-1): DVKVTQSSRYLVKRTGEKVFLECVQDMDHENMFWYRQDPGLGLRLIYFSYDVKMKEKGDIPEGYSVSREKKERFSLILESASTNQTSMYLCASSIKSGSCYHEQFFGPGTRLTVL.

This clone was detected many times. The CDR3 loop is CASSPSVATNEKLFF. CDR3 DNA sequence: TGTGCCAGCAGCCCATCAGTTGCAACTAATGAAAAACTGTTTTTT. The rearrangement joins TRBV7-9 to TRBJ1-4; unclear D gene. The V end was cut by 5 bases, the J end by 0 bases, with 10 bases between. Looked up from germline, CDR1 is SEHNR and CDR2 is FQNEAQ (reference sequence). This CDR3 is built from 15 residues.

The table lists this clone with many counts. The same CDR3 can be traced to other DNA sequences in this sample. The CDR3 DNA follows: TGCGCCAGCAGCCCCGGGGGGGCGGCGTTGGCCCAGTACTTC. The encoded protein is CASSPGGAALAQYF. The rearrangement links TRBV4-1 to TRBJ2-5, with TRBD2 matching 8 bases. V shed 4 bases, J shed 9 bases, and the junction held 10 bases outside the gene matches. The CDR3 has 14 residues. Looked up from germline, CDR1 is MGHRA and CDR2 is YSYEKL.

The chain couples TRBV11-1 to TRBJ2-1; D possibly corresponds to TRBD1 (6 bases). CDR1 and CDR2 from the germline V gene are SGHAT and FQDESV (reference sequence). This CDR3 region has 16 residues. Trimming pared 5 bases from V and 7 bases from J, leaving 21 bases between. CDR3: CASSPYVMQGMNEQFF. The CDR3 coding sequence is TGTGCCAGCAGCCCCTACGTGATGCAGGGGATGAATGAGCAGTTCTTC. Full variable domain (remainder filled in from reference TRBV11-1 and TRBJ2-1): EAEVAQSPRYKITEKSQAVAFWCDPISGHATLYWYRQILGQGPELLVQFQDESVVDDSQLPKDRFSAERLKGVDSTLKIQPAELGDSAMYLCASSPYVMQGMNEQFFGPGTRLTVL.

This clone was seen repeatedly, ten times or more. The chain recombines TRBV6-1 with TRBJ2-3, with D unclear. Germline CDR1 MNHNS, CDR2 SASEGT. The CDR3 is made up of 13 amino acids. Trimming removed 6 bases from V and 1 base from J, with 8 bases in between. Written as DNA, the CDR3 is TGTGCCAGCAGAGGAAGGCGCACAGATACGCAGTATTTT. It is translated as CASRGRRTDTQYF.

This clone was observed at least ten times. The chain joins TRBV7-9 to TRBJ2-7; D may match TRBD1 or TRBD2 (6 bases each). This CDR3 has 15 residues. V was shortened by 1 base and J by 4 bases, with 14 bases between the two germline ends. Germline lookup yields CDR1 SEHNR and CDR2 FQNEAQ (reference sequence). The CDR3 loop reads CASSLGGARTYEQYF. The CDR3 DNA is TGTGCCAGCAGCTTAGGGGGGGCTAGAACTTACGAGCAGTACTTC. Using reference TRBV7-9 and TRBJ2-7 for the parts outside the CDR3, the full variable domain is DTGVSQNPRHKITKRGQNVTFRCDPISEHNRLYWYRQTLGQGPEFLTYFQNEAQLEKSRLLSDRFSAERPKGSFSTLEIQRTEQGDSAMYLCASSLGGARTYEQYFGPGTRLTVT.

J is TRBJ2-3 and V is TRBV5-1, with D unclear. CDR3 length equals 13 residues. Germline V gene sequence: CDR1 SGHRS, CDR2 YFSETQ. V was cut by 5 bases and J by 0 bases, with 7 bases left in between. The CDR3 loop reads CASRTGSTDTQYF. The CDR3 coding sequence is TGCGCCAGCAGGACGGGTAGCACAGATACGCAGTATTTT.

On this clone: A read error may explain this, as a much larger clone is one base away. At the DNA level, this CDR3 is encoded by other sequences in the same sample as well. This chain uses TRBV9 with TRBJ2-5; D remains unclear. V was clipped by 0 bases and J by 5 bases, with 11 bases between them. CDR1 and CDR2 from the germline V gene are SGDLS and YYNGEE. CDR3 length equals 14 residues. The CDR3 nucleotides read TGTGCCAGCAGCGTAGGGGGTACCGAGGAGACCCAGTACTTC. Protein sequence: CASSVGGTEETQYF. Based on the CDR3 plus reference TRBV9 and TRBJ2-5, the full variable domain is DSGVTQTPKHLITATGQRVTLRCSPRSGDLSVYWYQQSLDQGLQFLIQYYNGEERAKGNILERFSAQQFPDLHSELNLSSLELGDSALYFCASSVGGTEETQYFGPGTRLLVL.

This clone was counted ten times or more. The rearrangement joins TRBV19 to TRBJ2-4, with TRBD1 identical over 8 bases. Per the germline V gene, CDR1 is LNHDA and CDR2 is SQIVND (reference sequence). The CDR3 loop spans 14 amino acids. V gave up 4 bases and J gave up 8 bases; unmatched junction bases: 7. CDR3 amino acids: CASSTRQGTDIQYF. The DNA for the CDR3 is TGTGCCAGTAGTACGCGACAGGGGACAGACATTCAGTACTTC.

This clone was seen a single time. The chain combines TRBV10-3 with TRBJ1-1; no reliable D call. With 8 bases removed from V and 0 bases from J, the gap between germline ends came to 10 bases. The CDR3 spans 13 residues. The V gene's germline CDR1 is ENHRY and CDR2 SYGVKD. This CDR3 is CAIVADLNTEAFF. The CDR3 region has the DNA TGTGCCATCGTCGCAGATTTGAACACTGAAGCTTTCTTT.

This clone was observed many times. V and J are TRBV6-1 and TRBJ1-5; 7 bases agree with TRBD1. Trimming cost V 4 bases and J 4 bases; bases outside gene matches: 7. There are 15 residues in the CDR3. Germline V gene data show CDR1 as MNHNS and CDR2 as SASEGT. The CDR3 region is CASSVQGPANQPQHF. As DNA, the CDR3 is TGTGCCAGCAGTGTACAGGGGCCCGCAAATCAGCCCCAGCATTTT.

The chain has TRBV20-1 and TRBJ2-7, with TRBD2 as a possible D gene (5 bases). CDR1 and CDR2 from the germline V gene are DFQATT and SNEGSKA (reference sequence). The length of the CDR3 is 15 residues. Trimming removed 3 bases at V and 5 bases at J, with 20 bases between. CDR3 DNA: TGCAGTGCTAGGTTTACCGGGATCGAGTTCGACGAGCAGTACTTC. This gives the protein CSARFTGIEFDEQYF.

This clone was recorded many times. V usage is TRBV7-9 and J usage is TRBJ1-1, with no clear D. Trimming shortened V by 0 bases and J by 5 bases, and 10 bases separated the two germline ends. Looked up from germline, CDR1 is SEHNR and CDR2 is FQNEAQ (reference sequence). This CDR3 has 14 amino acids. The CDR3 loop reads CASSLATGGTEAFF. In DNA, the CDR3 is TGTGCCAGCAGCTTAGCCACGGGAGGGACTGAAGCTTTCTTT.

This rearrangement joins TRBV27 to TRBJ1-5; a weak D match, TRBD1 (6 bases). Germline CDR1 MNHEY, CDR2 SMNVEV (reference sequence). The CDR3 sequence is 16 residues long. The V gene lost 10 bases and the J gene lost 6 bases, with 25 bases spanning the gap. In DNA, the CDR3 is TGTGCCATCATTCTAGGGGGGGGAGGTTGTTTTCAGCCCCAGCATTTT. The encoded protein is CAIILGGGGCFQPQHF.

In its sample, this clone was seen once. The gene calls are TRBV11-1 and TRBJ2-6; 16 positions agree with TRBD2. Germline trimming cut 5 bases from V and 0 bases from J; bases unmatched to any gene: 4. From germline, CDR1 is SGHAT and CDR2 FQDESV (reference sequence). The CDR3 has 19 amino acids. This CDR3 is CASSRGLAGGVSGANVLTF. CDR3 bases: TGTGCCAGCAGCCGGGGACTAGCGGGAGGGGTCTCTGGGGCCAACGTCCTGACTTTC. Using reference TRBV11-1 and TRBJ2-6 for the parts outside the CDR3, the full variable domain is EAEVAQSPRYKITEKSQAVAFWCDPISGHATLYWYRQILGQGPELLVQFQDESVVDDSQLPKDRFSAERLKGVDSTLKIQPAELGDSAMYLCASSRGLAGGVSGANVLTFGAGSRLTVL.

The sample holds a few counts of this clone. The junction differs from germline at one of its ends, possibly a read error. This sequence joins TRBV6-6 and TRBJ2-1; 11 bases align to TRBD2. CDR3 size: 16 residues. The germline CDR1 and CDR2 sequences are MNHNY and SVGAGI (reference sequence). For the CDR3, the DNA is TGTGCCATCAGTTACGGACTAGCGGGCTCCTACAATGAGCAGTTCTTC. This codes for CAISYGLAGSYNEQFF.

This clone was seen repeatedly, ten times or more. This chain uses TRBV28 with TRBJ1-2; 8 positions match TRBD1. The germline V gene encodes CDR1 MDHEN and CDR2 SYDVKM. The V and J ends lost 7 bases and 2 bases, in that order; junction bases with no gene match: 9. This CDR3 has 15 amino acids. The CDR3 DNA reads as TGTGCCAGCATGATTGGGGACAGGAAAAACTATGGCTACACCTTC. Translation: CASMIGDRKNYGYTF.

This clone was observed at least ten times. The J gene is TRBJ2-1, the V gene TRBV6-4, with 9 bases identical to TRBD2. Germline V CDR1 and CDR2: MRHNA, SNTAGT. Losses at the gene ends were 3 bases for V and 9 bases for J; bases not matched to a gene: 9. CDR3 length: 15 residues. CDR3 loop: CASSEMAGGPGEQFF. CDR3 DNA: TGTGCCAGCAGTGAGATGGCGGGAGGGCCGGGTGAGCAGTTCTTC.

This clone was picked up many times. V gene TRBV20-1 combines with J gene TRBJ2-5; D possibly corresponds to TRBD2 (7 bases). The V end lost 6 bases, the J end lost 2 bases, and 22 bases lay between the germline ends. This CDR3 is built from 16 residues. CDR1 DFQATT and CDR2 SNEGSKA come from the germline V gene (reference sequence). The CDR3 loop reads CSAEGVAGEVQETQYF. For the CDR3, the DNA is TGCAGTGCCGAGGGGGTCGCGGGAGAGGTACAAGAGACCCAGTACTTC.

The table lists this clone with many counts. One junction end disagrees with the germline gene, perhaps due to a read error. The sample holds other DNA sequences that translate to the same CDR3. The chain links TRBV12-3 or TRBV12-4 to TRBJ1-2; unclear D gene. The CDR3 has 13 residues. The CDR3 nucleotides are TGTGCCAGCAGCTTAGGACCTAACTATGGCTACACCTTC. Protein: CASSLGPNYGYTF.

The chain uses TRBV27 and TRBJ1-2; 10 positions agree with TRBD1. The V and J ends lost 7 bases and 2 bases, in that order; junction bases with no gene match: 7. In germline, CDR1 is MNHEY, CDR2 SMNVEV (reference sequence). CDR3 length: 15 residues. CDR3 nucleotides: TGTGCCAGCACCACCCGGACAGGGGGGAACTATGGCTACACCTTC. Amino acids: CASTTRTGGNYGYTF.

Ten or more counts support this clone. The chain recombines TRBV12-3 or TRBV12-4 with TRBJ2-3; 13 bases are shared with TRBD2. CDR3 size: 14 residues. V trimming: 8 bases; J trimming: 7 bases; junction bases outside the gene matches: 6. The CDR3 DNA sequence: TGTGCCAGCGGAACTAGCGGGAGGGAAAATACGCAGTATTTT. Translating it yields CASGTSGRENTQYF.

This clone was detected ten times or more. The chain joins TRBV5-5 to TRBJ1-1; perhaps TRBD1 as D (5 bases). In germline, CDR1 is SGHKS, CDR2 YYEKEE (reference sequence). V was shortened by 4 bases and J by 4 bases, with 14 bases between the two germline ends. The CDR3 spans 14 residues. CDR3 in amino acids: CASSPEGRPTEAFF. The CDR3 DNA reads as TGTGCCAGCAGCCCGGAGGGACGGCCCACTGAAGCTTTCTTT.

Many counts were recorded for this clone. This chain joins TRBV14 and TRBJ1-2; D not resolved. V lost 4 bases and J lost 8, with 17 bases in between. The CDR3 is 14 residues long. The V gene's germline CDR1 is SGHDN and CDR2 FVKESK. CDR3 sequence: CASSPRATAGGYTF. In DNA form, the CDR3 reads TGTGCCAGCAGCCCACGGGCCACCGCGGGAGGCTACACCTTC. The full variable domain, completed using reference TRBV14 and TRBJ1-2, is EAGVTQFPSHSVIEKGQTVTLRCDPISGHDNLYWYRRVMGKEIKFLLHFVKESKQDESGMPNNRFLAERTGGTYSTLKVQPAELEDSGVYFCASSPRATAGGYTFGSGTRLTVV.

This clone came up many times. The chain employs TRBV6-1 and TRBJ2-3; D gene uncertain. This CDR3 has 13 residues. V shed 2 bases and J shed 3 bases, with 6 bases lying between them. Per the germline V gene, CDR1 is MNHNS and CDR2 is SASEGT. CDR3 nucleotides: TGTGCCAGCAGTGAAATAGAGACAGATACGCAGTATTTT. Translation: CASSEIETDTQYF.

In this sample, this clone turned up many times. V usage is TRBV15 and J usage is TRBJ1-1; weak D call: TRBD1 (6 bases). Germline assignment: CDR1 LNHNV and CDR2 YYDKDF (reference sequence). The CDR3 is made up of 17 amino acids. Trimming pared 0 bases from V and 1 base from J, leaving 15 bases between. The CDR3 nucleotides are TGTGCCACCAGCAGAGATAGAGGTCGGGGGGCGAACACTGAAGCTTTCTTT. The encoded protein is CATSRDRGRGANTEAFF.